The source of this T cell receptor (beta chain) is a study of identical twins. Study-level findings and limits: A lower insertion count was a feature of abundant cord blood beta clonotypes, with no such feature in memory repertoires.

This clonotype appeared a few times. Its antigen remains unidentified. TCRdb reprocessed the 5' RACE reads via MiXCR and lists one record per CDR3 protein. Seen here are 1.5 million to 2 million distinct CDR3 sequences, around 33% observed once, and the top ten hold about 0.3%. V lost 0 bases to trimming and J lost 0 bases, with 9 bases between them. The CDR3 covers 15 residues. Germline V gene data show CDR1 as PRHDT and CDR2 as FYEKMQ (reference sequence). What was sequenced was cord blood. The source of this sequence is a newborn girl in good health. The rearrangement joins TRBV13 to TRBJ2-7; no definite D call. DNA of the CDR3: TGTGCCAGCAGCTTAGGTGGGGAACTCTCCTACGAGCAGTACTTC. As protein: CASSLGGELSYEQYF.